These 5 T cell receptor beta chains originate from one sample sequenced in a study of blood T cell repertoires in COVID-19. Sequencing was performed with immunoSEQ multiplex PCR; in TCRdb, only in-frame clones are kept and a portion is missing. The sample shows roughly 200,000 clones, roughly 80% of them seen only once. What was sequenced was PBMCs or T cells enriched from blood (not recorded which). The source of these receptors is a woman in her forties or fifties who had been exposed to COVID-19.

In nucleotides, the CDR3 is TGTGCCTGGAGCGGACAGGGGGGCGGCTACACCTTC. Its translation is CAWSGQGGGYTF. This sequence joins TRBV30 and TRBJ1-2; TRBD1 matches 10 bases. This CDR3 has 12 amino acids. The V and J ends lost 3 bases and 8 bases, in that order; junction bases with no gene match: 3. The germline gives CDR1 GTSNPN, CDR2 SVGIG (reference sequence).

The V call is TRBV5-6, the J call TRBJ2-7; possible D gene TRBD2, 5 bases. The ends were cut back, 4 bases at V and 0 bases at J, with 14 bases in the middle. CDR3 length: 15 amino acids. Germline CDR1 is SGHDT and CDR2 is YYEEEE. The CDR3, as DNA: TGTGCCAGCAGCCCGCGACTAAGGAGCTCCTACGAGCAGTACTTC. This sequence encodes CASSPRLRSSYEQYF.

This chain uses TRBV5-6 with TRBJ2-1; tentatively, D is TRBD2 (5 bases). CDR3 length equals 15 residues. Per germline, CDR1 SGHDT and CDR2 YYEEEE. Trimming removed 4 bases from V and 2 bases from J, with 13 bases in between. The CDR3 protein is CASSLRTGTYNEQFF. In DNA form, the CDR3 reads TGTGCCAGCAGCCTTCGGACGGGAACCTACAATGAGCAGTTCTTC.

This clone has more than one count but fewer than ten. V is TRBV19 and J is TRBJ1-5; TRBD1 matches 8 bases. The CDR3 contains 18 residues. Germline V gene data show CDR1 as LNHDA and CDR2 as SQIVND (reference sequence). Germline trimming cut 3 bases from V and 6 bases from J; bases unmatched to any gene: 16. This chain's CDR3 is CASSIRTGTLFISQPQHF. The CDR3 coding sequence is TGTGCCAGTAGTATTCGGACAGGGACCTTGTTCATTAGTCAGCCCCAGCATTTT.

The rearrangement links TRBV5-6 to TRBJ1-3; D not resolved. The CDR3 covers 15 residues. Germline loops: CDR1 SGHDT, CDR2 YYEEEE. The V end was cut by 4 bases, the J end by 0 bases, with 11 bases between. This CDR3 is CASSGGALSGNTIYF. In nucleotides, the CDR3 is TGTGCCAGCAGCGGAGGCGCCCTCTCTGGAAACACCATATATTTT. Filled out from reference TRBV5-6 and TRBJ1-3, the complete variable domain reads DAGVTQSPTHLIKTRGQQVTLRCSPKSGHDTVSWYQQALGQGPQFIFQYYEEEERQRGNFPDRFSGHQFPNYSSELNVNALLLGDSALYLCASSGGALSGNTIYFGEGSWLTVV.